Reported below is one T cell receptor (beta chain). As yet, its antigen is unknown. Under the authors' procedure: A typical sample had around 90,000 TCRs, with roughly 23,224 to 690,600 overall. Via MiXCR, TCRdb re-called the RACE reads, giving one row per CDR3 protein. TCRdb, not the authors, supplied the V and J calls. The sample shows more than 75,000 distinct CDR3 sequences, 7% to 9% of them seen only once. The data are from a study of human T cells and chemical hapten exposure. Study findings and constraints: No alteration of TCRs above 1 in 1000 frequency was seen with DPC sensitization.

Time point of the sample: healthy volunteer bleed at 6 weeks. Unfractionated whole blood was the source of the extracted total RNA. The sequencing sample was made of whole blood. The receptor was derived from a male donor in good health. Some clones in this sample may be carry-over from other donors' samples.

The CDR3 protein is CASRSYRGRGRGDTEAFF. The CDR3 bases are TGCGCCAGCAGAAGCTACAGGGGGCGCGGGCGTGGGGACACTGAAGCTTTCTTT. The chain links TRBV5-1 to TRBJ1-1; TRBD1 matches 9 bases. Per germline, CDR1 SGHRS and CDR2 YFSETQ. The CDR3 spans 18 residues. Trimming took 5 bases from V and 3 from J; bases not matched to a gene: 17.